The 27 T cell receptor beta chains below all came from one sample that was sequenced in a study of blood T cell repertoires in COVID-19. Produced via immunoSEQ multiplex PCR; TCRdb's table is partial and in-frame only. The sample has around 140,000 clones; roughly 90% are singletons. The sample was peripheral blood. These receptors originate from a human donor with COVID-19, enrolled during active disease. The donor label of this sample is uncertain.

CDR3 loop: CASSFPDLSSGANVLTF. In DNA form, the CDR3 reads TGTGCCAGCAGCTTCCCGGACTTGTCCTCGGGGGCCAACGTCCTGACTTTC. The chain links TRBV5-4 to TRBJ2-6; D is possibly TRBD2 (5 bases). Trimming pared 2 bases from V and 4 bases from J, leaving 16 bases between. Germline CDR1 reads SGHNT; CDR2 reads YYREEE (reference sequence). The CDR3 is made up of 17 amino acids.

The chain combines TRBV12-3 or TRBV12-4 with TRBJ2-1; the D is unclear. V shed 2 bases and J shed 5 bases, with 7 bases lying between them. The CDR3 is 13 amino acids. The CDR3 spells CASSLSRDNEQFF. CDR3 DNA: TGTGCCAGCAGTTTATCCCGTGACAATGAGCAGTTCTTC.

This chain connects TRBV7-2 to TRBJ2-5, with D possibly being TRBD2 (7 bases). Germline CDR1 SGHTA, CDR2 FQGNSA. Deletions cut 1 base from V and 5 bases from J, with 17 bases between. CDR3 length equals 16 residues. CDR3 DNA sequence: TGTGCCAGCAGCTTAGTTTCCGGGGAGGGGGGGGAGACCCAGTACTTC. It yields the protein CASSLVSGEGGETQYF.

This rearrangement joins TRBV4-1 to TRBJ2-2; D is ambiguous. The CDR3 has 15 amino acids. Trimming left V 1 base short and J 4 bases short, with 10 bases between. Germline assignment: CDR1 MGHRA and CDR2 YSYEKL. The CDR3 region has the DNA TGCGCCAGCAGCCAAGTGTCGGGTGCCACCGGGGAGCTGTTTTTT. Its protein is CASSQVSGATGELFF.

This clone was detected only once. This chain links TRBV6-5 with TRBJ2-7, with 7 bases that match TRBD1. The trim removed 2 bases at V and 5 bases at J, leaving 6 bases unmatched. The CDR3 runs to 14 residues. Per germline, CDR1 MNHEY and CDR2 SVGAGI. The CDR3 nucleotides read TGTGCCAGCAGTTACGAGACAGGGACCCACGAGCAGTACTTC. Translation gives CASSYETGTHEQYF.

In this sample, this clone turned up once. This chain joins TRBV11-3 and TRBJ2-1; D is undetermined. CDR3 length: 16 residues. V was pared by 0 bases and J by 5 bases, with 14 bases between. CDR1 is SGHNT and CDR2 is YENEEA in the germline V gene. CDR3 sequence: CASSLDLGTTNNEQFF. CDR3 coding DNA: TGTGCCAGCAGCTTAGATCTTGGCACAACCAACAATGAGCAGTTCTTC.

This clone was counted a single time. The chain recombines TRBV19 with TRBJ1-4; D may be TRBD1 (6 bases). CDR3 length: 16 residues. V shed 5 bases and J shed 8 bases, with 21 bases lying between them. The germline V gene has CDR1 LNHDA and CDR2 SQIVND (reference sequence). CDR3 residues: CASSRRQEAGREKLFF. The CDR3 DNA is TGTGCCAGTAGTCGCCGACAGGAGGCGGGTAGGGAAAAACTGTTTTTT. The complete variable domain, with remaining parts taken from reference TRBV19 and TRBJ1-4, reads DGGITQSPKYLFRKEGQNVTLSCEQNLNHDAMYWYRQDPGQGLRLIYYSQIVNDFQKGDIAEGYSVSREKKESFPLTVTSAQKNPTAFYLCASSRRQEAGREKLFFGSGTQLSVL.

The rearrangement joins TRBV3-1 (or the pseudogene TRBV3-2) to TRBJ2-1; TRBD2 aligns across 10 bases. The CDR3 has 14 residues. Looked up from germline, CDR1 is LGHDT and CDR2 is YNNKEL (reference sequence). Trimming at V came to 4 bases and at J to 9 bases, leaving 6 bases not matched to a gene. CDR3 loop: CASSLSGGATEQFF. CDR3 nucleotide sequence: TGTGCCAGCAGCCTGAGCGGGGGGGCCACTGAGCAGTTCTTC.

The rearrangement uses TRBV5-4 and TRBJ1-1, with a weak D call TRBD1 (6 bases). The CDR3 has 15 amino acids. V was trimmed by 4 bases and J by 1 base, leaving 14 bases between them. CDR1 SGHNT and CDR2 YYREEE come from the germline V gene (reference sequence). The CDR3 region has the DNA TGTGCCAGCAGCCCGAAACAGGGAGCGAACACTGAAGCTTTCTTT. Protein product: CASSPKQGANTEAFF.

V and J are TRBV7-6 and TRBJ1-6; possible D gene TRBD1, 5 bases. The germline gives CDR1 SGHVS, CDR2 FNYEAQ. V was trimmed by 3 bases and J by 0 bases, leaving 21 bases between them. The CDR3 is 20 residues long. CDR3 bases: TGTGCCAGCAGCTTCGCGCCCCCCCAGGGCGGCAGCTCCTATAATTCACCCCTCCACTTT. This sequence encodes CASSFAPPQGGSSYNSPLHF.

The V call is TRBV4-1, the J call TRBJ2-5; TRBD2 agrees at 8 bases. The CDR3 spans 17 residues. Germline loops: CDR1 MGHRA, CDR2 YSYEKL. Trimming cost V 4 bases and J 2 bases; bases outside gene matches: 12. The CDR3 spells CASSLGGADGEQETQYF. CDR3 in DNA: TGCGCCAGCAGCCTCGGGGGGGCGGACGGAGAACAAGAGACCCAGTACTTC.

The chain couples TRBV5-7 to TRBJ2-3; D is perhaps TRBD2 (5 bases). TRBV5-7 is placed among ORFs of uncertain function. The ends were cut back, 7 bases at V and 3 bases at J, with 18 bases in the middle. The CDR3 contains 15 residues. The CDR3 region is CASPPVRARTDTQYF. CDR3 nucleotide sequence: TGTGCCAGCCCCCCGGTGAGGGCGAGAACAGATACGCAGTATTTT.

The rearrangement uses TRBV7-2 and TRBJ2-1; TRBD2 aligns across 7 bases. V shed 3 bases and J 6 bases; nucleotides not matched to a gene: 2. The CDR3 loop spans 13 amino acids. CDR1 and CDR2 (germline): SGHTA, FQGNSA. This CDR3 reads CASSFGLVNEQFF. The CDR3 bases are TGTGCCAGCAGCTTCGGACTAGTCAATGAGCAGTTCTTC.

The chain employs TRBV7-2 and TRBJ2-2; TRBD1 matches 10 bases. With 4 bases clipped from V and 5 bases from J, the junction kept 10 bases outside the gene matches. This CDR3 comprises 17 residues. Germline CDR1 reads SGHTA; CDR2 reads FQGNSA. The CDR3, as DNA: TGTGCCAGCAGCTGGCAGGACAGGGGGAGGGAAACCGGGGAGCTGTTTTTT. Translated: CASSWQDRGRETGELFF.

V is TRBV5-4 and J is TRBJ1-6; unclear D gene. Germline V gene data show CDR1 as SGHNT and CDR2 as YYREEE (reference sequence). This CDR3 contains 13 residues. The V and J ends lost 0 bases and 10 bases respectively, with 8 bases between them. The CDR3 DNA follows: TGTGCCAGCAGCTTGGATGTGGAGTCACCCCTCCACTTT. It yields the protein CASSLDVESPLHF.

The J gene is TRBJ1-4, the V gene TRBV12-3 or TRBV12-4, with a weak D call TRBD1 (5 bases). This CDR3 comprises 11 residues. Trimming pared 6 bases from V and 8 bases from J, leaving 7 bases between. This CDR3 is CASSRGEKLFF. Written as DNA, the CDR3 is TGTGCCAGCAGCCGGGGGGAAAAACTGTTTTTT.

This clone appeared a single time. The chain's CDR3 is CASGSPGQLNYGYTF. The CDR3 DNA follows: TGTGCCAGCGGTTCCCCTGGGCAGTTAAACTATGGCTACACCTTC. The rearrangement links TRBV11-2 to TRBJ1-2; unclear D gene. The germline V gene encodes CDR1 SGHAT and CDR2 FQNNGV. The V and J ends lost 8 bases and 2 bases respectively, with 18 bases between them. The CDR3 loop spans 15 amino acids.

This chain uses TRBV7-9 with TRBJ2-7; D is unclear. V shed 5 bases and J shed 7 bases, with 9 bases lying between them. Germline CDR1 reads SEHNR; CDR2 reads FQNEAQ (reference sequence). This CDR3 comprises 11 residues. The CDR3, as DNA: TGTGCCAGCAGCCTTAGCTGGGAGCAGTACTTC. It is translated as CASSLSWEQYF.

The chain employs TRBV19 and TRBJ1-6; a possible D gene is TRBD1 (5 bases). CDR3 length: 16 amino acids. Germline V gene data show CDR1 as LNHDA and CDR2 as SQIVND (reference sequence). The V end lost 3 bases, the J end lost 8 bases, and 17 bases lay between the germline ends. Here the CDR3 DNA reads TGTGCCAGTAGTATCGCTTTCAGGGTTAAGGATTCACCCCTCCACTTT. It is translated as CASSIAFRVKDSPLHF.

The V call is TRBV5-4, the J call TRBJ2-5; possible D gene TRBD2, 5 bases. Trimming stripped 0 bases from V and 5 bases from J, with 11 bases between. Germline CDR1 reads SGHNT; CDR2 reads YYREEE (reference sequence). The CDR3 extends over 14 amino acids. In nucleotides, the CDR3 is TGTGCCAGCAGCTTGGCAGACTATTGGGAGACCCAGTACTTC. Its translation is CASSLADYWETQYF.

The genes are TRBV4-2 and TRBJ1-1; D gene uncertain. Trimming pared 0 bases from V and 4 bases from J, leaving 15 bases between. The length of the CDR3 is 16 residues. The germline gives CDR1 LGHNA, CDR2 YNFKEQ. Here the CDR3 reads CASSQDLLGRGTEAFF. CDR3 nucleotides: TGTGCCAGCAGCCAAGATCTTCTAGGGCGGGGCACTGAAGCTTTCTTT.

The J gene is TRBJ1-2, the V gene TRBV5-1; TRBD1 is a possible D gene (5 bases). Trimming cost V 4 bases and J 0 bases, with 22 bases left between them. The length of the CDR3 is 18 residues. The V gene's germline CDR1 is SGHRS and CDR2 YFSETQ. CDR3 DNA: TGCGCCAGCAGCCCTGGGATCGACGGGGGAGCGCCTAACTATGGCTACACCTTC. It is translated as CASSPGIDGGAPNYGYTF.

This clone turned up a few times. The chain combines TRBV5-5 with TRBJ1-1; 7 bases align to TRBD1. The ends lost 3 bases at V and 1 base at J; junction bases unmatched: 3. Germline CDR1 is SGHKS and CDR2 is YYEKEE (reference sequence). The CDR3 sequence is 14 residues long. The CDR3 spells CASSYRGGNTEAFF. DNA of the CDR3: TGTGCCAGCAGCTACAGGGGCGGGAACACTGAAGCTTTCTTT.

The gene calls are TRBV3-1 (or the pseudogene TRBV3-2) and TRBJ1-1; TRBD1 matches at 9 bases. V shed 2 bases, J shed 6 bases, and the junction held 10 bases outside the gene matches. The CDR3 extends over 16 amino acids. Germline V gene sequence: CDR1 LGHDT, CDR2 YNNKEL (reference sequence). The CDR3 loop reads CASSQSGTGIVAEAFF. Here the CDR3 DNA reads TGTGCCAGCAGCCAATCCGGGACAGGGATAGTCGCTGAAGCTTTCTTT.

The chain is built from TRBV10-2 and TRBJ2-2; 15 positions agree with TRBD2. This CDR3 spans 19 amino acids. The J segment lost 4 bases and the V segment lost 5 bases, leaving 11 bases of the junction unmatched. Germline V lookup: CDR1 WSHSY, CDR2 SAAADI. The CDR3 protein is CASSTVPGLAGGATGELFF. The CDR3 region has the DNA TGCGCCAGCAGTACAGTCCCGGGACTAGCGGGGGGTGCCACCGGGGAGCTGTTTTTT.

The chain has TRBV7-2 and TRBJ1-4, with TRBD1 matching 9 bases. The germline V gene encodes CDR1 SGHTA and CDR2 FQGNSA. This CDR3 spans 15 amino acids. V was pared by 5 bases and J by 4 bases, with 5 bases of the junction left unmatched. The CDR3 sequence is CASSTTGGVNEKLFF. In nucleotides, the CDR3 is TGTGCCAGCAGCACCACAGGGGGCGTTAATGAAAAACTGTTTTTT.

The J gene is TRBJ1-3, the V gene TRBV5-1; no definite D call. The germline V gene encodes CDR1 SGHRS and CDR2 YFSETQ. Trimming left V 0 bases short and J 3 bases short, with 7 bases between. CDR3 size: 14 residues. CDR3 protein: CASSLASFGNTIYF. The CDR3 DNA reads TGCGCCAGCAGCTTGGCCAGTTTTGGAAACACCATATATTTT.